This T cell receptor (beta chain) was documented in a study of PD-1 blockade in classical Hodgkin lymphoma. The overall study: The patients were dosed with nivolumab 3 mg/kg, infused intravenously every 2 weeks. Study observations and caveats: The authors have not defined what causes the repertoire differences, possibly disease activity or prior therapy. Whoever responded completely had baseline diversity much like that seen in newly diagnosed patients.

All the patients suffered relapse after autologous stem cell transplantation, and brentuximab vedotin exposure differed. The patients, who had relapsed/refractory classical Hodgkin lymphoma, achieved best responses of complete response, partial response or progressive disease. The CDR3 runs 13 residues. V lost 3 bases and J 7 bases, leaving 10 bases between the germline ends. CDR1 is MNHEY, CDR2 SMNVEV, per germline (reference sequence). Concerning this clone: The antigen is not known.

The repertoire was sequenced with immunoSEQ multiplex PCR; TCRdb's copy has only in-frame clones and lacks some. The data hold tens of thousands of clones, with about 82% observed a single time. The chain recombines TRBV27 with TRBJ1-5; D is perhaps TRBD1 (6 bases). The sample here was peripheral blood mononuclear cells (PBMCs), taken before the second cycle of nivolumab. The receptor's source is a human donor with classical Hodgkin lymphoma. CDR3 in DNA: TGTGCCAGCAGTTTGGTCAGGGGACAGCCCCAGCATTTT. Protein sequence: CASSLVRGQPQHF.